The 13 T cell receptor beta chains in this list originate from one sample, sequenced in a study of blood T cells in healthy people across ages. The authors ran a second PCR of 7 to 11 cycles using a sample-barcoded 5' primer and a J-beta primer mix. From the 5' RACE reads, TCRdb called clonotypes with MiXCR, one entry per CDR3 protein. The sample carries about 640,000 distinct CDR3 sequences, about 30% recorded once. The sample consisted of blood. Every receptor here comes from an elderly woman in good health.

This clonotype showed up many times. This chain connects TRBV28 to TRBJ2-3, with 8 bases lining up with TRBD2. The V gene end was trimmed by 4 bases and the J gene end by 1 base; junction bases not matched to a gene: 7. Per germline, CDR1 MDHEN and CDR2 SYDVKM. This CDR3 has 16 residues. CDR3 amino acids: CASSSLWRGGTDTQYF. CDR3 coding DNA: TGTGCCAGCAGTTCCCTCTGGCGGGGGGGCACAGATACGCAGTATTTT.

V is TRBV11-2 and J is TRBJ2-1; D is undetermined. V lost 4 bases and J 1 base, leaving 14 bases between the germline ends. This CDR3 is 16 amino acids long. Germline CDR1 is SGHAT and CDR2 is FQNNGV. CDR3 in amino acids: CASSSIGLGSYNEQFF. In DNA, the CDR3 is TGTGCCAGCAGCTCCATAGGGTTGGGGTCCTACAATGAGCAGTTCTTC.

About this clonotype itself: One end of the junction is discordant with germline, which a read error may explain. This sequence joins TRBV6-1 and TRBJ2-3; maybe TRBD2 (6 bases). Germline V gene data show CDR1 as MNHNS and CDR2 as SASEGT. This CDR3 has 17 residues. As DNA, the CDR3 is TGTGCCAGCGGTGAGGGGACTGGCGGGGAGAGCGCAGATACGCAGTATTTT. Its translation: CASGEGTGGESADTQYF.

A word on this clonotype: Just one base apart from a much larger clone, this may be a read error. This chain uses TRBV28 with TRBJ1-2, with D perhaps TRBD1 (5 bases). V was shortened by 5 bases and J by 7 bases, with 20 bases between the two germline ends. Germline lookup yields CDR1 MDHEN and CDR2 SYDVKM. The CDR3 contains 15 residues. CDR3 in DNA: TGTGCCAGCAGTACGATTCAGGGAACCACTACTGGCTACACCTTC. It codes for CASSTIQGTTTGYTF.

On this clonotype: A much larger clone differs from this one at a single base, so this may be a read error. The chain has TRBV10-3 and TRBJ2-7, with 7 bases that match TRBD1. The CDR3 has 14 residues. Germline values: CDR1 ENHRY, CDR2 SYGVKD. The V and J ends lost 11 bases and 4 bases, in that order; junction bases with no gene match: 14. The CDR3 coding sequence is TGTGCCCACTCCCCCAGGACAGGTGCTTACGAGCAGTACTTC. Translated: CAHSPRTGAYEQYF.

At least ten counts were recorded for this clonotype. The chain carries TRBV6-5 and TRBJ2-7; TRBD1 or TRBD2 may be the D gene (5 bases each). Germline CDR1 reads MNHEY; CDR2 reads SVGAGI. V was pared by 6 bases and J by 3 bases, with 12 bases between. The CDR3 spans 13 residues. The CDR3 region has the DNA TGTGCCAGCAGCAGGGACGGCTACTACGAGCAGTACTTC. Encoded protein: CASSRDGYYEQYF.

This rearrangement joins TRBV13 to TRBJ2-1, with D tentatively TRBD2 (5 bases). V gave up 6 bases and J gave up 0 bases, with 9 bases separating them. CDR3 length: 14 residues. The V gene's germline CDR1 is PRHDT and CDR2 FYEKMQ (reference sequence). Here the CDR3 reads CASSNRGSYNEQFF. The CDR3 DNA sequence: TGTGCCAGCAGTAACCGGGGCTCCTACAATGAGCAGTTCTTC.

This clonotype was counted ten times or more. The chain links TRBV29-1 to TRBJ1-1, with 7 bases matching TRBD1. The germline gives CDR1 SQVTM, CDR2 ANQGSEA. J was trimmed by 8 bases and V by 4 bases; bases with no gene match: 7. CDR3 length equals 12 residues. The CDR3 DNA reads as TGCAGCGTTGTTGTCAGGGGGTCGGAAGCTTTCTTT. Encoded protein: CSVVVRGSEAFF.

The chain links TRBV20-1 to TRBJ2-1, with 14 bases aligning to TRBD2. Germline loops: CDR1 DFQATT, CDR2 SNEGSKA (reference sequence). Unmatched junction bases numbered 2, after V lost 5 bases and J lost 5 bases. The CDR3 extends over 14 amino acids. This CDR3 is CSAGGLAGDNEQFF. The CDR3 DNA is TGCAGTGCTGGGGGACTAGCGGGGGACAATGAGCAGTTCTTC.

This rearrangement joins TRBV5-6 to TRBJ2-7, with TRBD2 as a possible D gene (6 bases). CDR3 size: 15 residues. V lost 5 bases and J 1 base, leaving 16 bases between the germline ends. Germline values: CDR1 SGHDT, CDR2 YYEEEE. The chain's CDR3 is CASRSLSGGSYEQYF. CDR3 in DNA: TGTGCCAGCAGATCCCTCTCCGGGGGATCCTACGAGCAGTACTTC.

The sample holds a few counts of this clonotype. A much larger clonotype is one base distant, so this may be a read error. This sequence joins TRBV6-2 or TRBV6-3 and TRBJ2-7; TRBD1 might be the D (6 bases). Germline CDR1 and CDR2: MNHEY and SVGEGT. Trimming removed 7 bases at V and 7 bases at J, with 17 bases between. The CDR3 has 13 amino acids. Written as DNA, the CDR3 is TGTGCCAGCACCTACTTCCTAGGGGGTGAGCAGTACTTC. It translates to CASTYFLGGEQYF.

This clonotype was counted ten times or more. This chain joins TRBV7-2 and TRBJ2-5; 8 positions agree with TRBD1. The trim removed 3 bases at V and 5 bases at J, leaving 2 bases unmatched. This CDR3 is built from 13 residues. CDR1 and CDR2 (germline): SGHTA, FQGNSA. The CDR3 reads CASSLTGVETQYF. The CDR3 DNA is TGTGCCAGCAGCTTGACAGGGGTCGAGACCCAGTACTTC. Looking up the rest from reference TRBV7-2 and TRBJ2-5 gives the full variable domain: GAGVSQSPSNKVTEKGKDVELRCDPISGHTALYWYRQSLGQGLEFLIYFQGNSAPDKSGLPSDRFSAERTGGSVSTLTIQRTQQEDSAVYLCASSLTGVETQYFGPGTRLLVL.

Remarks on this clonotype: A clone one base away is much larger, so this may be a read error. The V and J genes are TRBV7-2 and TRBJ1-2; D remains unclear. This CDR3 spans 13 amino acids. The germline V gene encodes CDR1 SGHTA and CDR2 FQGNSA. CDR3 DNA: TGTGCCAGCGGCTTGACCGGGTTAGCCGGCTACACCTTC. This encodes CASGLTGLAGYTF.